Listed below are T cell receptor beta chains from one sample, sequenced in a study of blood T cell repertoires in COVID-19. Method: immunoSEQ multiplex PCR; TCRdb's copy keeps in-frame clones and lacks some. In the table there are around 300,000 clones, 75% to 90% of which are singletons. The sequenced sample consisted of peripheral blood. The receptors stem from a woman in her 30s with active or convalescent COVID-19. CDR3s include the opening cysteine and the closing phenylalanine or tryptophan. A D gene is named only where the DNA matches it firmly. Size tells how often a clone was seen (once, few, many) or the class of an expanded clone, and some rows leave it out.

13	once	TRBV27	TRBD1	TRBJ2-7	TGTGCCAGCCGGGACAGGGGATTCTACGAGCAGTACTTC	CASRDRGFYEQYF
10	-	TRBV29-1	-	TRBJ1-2	TGCAGCGTTCGACTAGATGGCTACACCTTC	CSVRLDGYTF
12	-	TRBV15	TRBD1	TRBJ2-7	TGTGCCACCAGCAGAGAATGGGACAGAAAGTACTTC	CATSREWDRKYF
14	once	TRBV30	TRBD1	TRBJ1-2	TGTGCCTGGTCAATACGACAGGGGGCGGAAGGCTACACCTTC	CAWSIRQGAEGYTF
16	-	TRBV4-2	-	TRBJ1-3	TGTGCCAGCAGCCAAGAACCCAGGTTCTCTGGAAACACCATATATTTT	CASSQEPRFSGNTIYF
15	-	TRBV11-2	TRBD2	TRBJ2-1	TGTGCCAGCAGCCAGGGGACTAGCGGTAACAATGAGCAGTTCTTC	CASSQGTSGNNEQFF
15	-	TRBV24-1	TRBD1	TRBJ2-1	TGTGCCACCAGTGTCCGGGACAGGGGGCTGAATGAGCAGTTCTTC	CATSVRDRGLNEQFF
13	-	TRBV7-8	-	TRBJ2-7	TGTGCCAGCAGCCCACCGGGTTCCTACGAGCAGTACTTC	CASSPPGSYEQYF
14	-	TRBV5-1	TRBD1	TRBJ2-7	TGCGCCAGCAGCTCTTCAGGGGGCGGGAACGAGCAGTACTTC	CASSSSGGGNEQYF
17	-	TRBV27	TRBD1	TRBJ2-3	TGTGCCAGCAGTTTAATACAGGGGGCGCGAGGCACAGATACGCAGTATTTT	CASSLIQGARGTDTQYF
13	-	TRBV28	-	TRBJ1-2	TGTGCCAGCAGTTTAGGGCAGGGTTTTGGCTACACCTTC	CASSLGQGFGYTF
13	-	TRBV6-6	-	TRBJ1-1	TGTGCCAGCAGTCAGGGGAAGAACACTGAAGCTTTCTTT	CASSQGKNTEAFF
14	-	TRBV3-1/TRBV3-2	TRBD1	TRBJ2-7	TGTGCCAGCAGCCAAGGGACAGGGACCTACGAGCAGTACTTC	CASSQGTGTYEQYF
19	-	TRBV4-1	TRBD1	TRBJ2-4	TGCGCCCATGAGGATGAGGGACAGGGGGCGTTACTAGCCAAAAACATTCAGTACTTC	CAHEDEGQGALLAKNIQYF
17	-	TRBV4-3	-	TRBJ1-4	TGCGCCAGCAGCCAAGATAGAGGGATAGGCCCTAATGAAAAACTGTTTTTT	CASSQDRGIGPNEKLFF
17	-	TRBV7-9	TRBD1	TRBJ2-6	TGTGCCAGCAGCTTAGGGACAGGGGCGTCTGGGGCCAACGTCCTGACTTTC	CASSLGTGASGANVLTF
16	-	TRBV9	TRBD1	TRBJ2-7	TGTGCCAGCAGCGTAGACCCCTCGGACAGGTTATCGGAGCAGTACTTC	CASSVDPSDRLSEQYF
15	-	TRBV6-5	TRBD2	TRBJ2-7	TGTGCCAGCAGTTACCCAGCGGGGGAGACCTACGAGCAGTACTTC	CASSYPAGETYEQYF
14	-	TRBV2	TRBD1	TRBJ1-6	TGTGCCAGCGGGGAAACTACAGGGGACTCACCCCTCCACTTT	CASGETTGDSPLHF
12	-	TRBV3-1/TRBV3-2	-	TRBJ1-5	TGTGCCAGCAGCCAAGTAGATCAGCCCCAGCATTTT	CASSQVDQPQHF
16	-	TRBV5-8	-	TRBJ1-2	TGTGCCAGCAGCCCGTTGAACAGGGTTGGGAACTATGGCTACACCTTC	CASSPLNRVGNYGYTF
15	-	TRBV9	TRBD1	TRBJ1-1	TGTGCCAGCAGCCCGGGACAGGGGGGGGACACTGAAGCTTTCTTT	CASSPGQGGDTEAFF
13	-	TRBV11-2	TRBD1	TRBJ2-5	TGTGCCAGCAGTCCAGGGGGCGGAGAGACCCAGTACTTC	CASSPGGGETQYF
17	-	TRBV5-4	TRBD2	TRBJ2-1	TGTGCCAGCAGCTCTAAAAGCCTAGCGGGGGTTTCAAATGAGCAGTTCTTC	CASSSKSLAGVSNEQFF
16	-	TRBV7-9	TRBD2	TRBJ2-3	TGTGCCAGCCCTTCCTGGGATAGCGGGGGTGCAGATACGCAGTATTTT	CASPSWDSGGADTQYF
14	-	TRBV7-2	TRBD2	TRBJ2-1	TGTGCCAGCAGCCAGACTAGCGGGTACAATGAGCAGTTCTTC	CASSQTSGYNEQFF
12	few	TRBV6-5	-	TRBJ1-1	TGTGCCAGCAGAACTAGGGCAGCTGAAGCTTTCTTT	CASRTRAAEAFF
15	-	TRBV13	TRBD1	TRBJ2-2	TGTGCCAGCAGCCCCGGACAGGGAAACACCGGGGAGCTGTTTTTT	CASSPGQGNTGELFF
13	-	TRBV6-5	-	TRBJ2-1	TGTGCCAGCAGTTACGGACATTCGGGTGAGCAGTTCTTC	CASSYGHSGEQFF
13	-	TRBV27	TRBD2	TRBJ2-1	TGTGCCACCCGGTCGGGGGGGGCCAATGAGCAGTTCTTC	CATRSGGANEQFF
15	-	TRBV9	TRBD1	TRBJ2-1	TGTGCCAGCACCCTAGGGGACAGGGTCTACAATGAGCAGTTCTTC	CASTLGDRVYNEQFF
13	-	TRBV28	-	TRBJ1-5	TGTGCCAGCAACTACGGGGTCGGACAGCCCCAGCATTTT	CASNYGVGQPQHF
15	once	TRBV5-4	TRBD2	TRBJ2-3	TGTGCCAGCAGCCGGACTAGCGGGGGCACAGATACGCAGTATTTT	CASSRTSGGTDTQYF
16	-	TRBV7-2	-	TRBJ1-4	TGTGCCAGCAGCTTAGCGCGAGGCAGCTCTGATGAAAAACTGTTTTTT	CASSLARGSSDEKLFF
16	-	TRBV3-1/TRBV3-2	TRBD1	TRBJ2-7	TGTGCCAGCAGCCGCCATGGGACAGGTACCGGGTACGAGCAGTACTTC	CASSRHGTGTGYEQYF
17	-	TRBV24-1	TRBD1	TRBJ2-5	TGTGCCACCAGTGATTTGGAGGCGGGACAGGGTCAAGAGACCCAGTACTTC	CATSDLEAGQGQETQYF
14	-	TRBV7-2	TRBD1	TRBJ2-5	TGTGCCAGCAGCTCCTCCGGGACAGGGGAGACCCAGTACTTC	CASSSSGTGETQYF
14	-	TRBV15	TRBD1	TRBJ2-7	TGTGCCACCAGCAGGGCAGGGGGCTCTCACGAGCAGTACTTC	CATSRAGGSHEQYF
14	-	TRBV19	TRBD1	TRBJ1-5	TGTGCCAGTAGTCTTGGACAGGGGAGTCAGCCCCAGCATTTT	CASSLGQGSQPQHF
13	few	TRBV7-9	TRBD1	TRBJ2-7	TGTGCCAGCAGCTCGGCAGGGGGCGGTGAGCAGTACTTC	CASSSAGGGEQYF
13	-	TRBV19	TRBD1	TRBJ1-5	TGTGCCAGTAGGGACAGGGGGCTTCAGCCCCAGCATTTT	CASRDRGLQPQHF
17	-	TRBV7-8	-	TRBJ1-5	TGTGCCAGCAGCTCCAACAGGCTTCCCGGTGGCAATCAGCCCCAGCATTTT	CASSSNRLPGGNQPQHF
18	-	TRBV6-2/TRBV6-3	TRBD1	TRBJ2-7	TGTGCCAGCAGTCGGGACAGGGGCTCTAATCTCCTCTCCTACGAGCAGTACTTC	CASSRDRGSNLLSYEQYF
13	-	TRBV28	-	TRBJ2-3	TGTGCCAGCAGTTTTACTAGCTTAAATACGCAGTATTTT	CASSFTSLNTQYF
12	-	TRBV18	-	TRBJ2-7	TGTGCCAGCTCGGCCAGAAACTACGAGCAGTACTTC	CASSARNYEQYF
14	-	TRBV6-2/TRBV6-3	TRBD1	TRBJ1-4	TGTGCCAGCAGTTACCTCGGGACAGTTGAAAAACTGTTTTTT	CASSYLGTVEKLFF
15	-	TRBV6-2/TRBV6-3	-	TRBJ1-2	TGTGCCAGCAGTTCCAGCGGACGGATCGTCTATGGCTACACCTTC	CASSSSGRIVYGYTF
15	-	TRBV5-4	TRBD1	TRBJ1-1	TGTGCCAGCAGCTTACAGGGGCCTCAGAACACTGAAGCTTTCTTT	CASSLQGPQNTEAFF
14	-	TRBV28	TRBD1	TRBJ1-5	TGTGCCAGCAGCCAACGACAGGGGATCCAGCCCCAGCATTTT	CASSQRQGIQPQHF
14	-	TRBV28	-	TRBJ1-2	TGTGCCAGCAGTTTCGGGACATCTAACTATGGCTACACCTTC	CASSFGTSNYGYTF
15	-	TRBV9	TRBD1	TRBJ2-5	TGTGCCAGCAGCGTGTCAGGGACAGGGGAGGAGACCCAGTACTTC	CASSVSGTGEETQYF
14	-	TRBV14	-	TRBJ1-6	TGTGCCAGCAGCCAAGATCAGAATTATTCACCCCTCCACTTT	CASSQDQNYSPLHF
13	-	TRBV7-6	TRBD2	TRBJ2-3	TGTGCCAGCAGCTTAGGGCTAGCGGACCCGCGGTATTTT	CASSLGLADPRYF